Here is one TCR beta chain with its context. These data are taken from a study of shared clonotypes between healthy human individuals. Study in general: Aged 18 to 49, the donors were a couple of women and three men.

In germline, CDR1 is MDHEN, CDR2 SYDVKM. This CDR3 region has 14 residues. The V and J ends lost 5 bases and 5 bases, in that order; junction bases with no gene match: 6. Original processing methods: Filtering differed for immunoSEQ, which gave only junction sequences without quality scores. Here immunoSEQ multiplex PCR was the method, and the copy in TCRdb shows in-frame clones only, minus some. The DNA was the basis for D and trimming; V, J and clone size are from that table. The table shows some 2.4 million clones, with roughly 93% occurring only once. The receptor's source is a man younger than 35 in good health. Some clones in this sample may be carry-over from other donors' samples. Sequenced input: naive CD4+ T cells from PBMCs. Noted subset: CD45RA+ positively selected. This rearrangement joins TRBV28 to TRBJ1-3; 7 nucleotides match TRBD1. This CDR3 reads CASSPGGLRNTIYF. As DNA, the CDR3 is TGTGCCAGCAGTCCAGGGGGACTCAGAAACACCATATATTTT. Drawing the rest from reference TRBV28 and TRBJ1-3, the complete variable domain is DVKVTQSSRYLVKRTGEKVFLECVQDMDHENMFWYRQDPGLGLRLIYFSYDVKMKEKGDIPEGYSVSREKKERFSLILESASTNQTSMYLCASSPGGLRNTIYFGEGSWLTVV.